Listed below are T cell receptor beta chains from one sample, sequenced in a study of shared clonotypes between healthy human individuals. The table came from immunoSEQ multiplex PCR; TCRdb's copy has only in-frame clones and leaves some out. The table lists approximately 2.5 million clones, roughly 92% of them singletons. Sequencing input: naive CD4+ T cells sorted from blood. These receptors were obtained from a man younger than 30 in good health. Each CDR3 is given with its conserved first and last residue. Fields, in order: clone size, D gene, V gene, J gene, CDR3 protein, CDR3 DNA. D genes are given only for firm matches. The size of a clone is reported for some rows only, either as once, few or many, or as a class for expanded clones.

size: .
D: .
V: TRBV9
J: TRBJ2-2
CDR3: CASSVVDSANTGELFF
DNA: TGTGCCAGCAGCGTAGTAGACAGCGCGAACACCGGGGAGCTGTTTTTT

size: once
D: .
V: TRBV18
J: TRBJ1-2
CDR3: CASSPSGQPANYGYTF
DNA: TGTGCCAGCTCACCAAGCGGACAGCCGGCCAACTATGGCTACACCTTC

size: .
D: TRBD2
V: TRBV4-1
J: TRBJ2-5
CDR3: CASSQGLAGALPGTQETQYF
DNA: TGCGCCAGCAGCCAAGGTCTAGCGGGGGCCTTACCTGGGACTCAAGAGACCCAGTACTTC

size: .
D: TRBD2
V: TRBV9
J: TRBJ2-3
CDR3: CASSVEGLAGRTSTDTQYF
DNA: TGTGCCAGCAGCGTAGAGGGACTAGCGGGACGGACTAGCACAGATACGCAGTATTTT

size: .
D: .
V: TRBV6-1
J: TRBJ2-2
CDR3: CASRSGESTGELFF
DNA: TGTGCCAGCAGGTCAGGGGAAAGCACCGGGGAGCTGTTTTTT

size: once
D: .
V: TRBV2
J: TRBJ2-4
CDR3: CASSLGVAKNIQYF
DNA: TGTGCCAGCAGTTTGGGAGTAGCCAAAAACATTCAGTACTTC

size: .
D: .
V: TRBV6-4
J: TRBJ2-3
CDR3: CASSATGTSTDTQYF
DNA: TGTGCCAGCAGTGCCACAGGGACCAGCACAGATACGCAGTATTTT

size: .
D: TRBD1
V: TRBV4-1
J: TRBJ2-7
CDR3: CASSQGQGPPREQYF
DNA: TGCGCCAGCAGCCAGGGACAGGGGCCTCCACGAGAGCAGTACTTC

size: .
D: TRBD1
V: TRBV4-1
J: TRBJ2-3
CDR3: CASSQGDRGIPDTQYF
DNA: TGCGCCAGCAGCCAGGGGGACAGGGGGATACCAGATACGCAGTATTTT

size: .
D: .
V: TRBV28
J: TRBJ2-7
CDR3: CASREGPYEQYF
DNA: TGTGCCAGCCGCGAGGGGCCCTACGAGCAGTACTTC

size: .
D: TRBD1
V: TRBV27
J: TRBJ1-2
CDR3: CASSLRTGGGGYTF
DNA: TGTGCCAGCAGTTTACGGACAGGGGGGGGAGGCTACACCTTC

size: .
D: .
V: TRBV5-1
J: TRBJ2-2
CDR3: CASSTDYPGELFF
DNA: TGCGCCAGCAGCACGGACTACCCCGGGGAGCTGTTTTTT

size: .
D: .
V: TRBV30
J: TRBJ2-3
CDR3: CAWSLVDTQYF
DNA: TGTGCCTGGAGCTTGGTAGATACGCAGTATTTT

size: .
D: .
V: TRBV29-1
J: TRBJ2-2
CDR3: CSVVIRRGRTPELFF
DNA: TGCAGCGTTGTAATTCGTCGGGGAAGAACACCGGAGCTGTTTTTT

size: .
D: TRBD1
V: TRBV10-3
J: TRBJ1-2
CDR3: CAISESVTGDFSYGYTF
DNA: TGTGCCATCAGTGAGTCGGTGACAGGGGATTTTAGCTATGGCTACACCTTC

size: .
D: .
V: TRBV5-1
J: TRBJ2-7
CDR3: CASSSSLLYEQYF
DNA: TGCGCCAGCAGCTCCTCCCTTCTCTACGAGCAGTACTTC

size: few
D: TRBD1
V: TRBV5-6
J: TRBJ2-7
CDR3: CASSLTGVFEDEQYF
DNA: TGTGCCAGCAGCTTGACAGGGGTGTTTGAGGACGAGCAGTACTTC

size: .
D: TRBD2
V: TRBV5-4
J: TRBJ2-3
CDR3: CASSATSGRTDTQYF
DNA: TGTGCCAGCAGCGCCACTAGCGGGCGCACAGATACGCAGTATTTT

size: .
D: TRBD2
V: TRBV5-1
J: TRBJ2-4
CDR3: CASSLGLAGTKNIQYF
DNA: TGCGCCAGCAGCTTGGGACTAGCGGGAACCAAAAACATTCAGTACTTC

size: .
D: TRBD1
V: TRBV19
J: TRBJ1-6
CDR3: CASSIERDSYNSPLHF
DNA: TGTGCCAGTAGTATTGAGCGGGACAGTTATAATTCACCCCTCCACTTT

size: .
D: TRBD1
V: TRBV11-3
J: TRBJ1-1
CDR3: CASSSQGAGEAFF
DNA: TGTGCCAGCAGCTCTCAGGGGGCGGGGGAAGCTTTCTTT

size: .
D: .
V: TRBV5-1
J: TRBJ1-1
CDR3: CASSSQGGGNTEAFF
DNA: TGCGCCAGCAGCTCCCAGGGAGGTGGGAACACTGAAGCTTTCTTT

size: .
D: .
V: TRBV5-1
J: TRBJ1-3
CDR3: CASASGSPAGNTIYF
DNA: TGCGCCAGCGCTTCAGGATCTCCGGCTGGAAACACCATATATTTT

size: .
D: TRBD2
V: TRBV9
J: TRBJ2-5
CDR3: CASSVGTSGGVQETQYF
DNA: TGTGCCAGCAGCGTAGGGACTAGCGGAGGGGTTCAAGAGACCCAGTACTTC

size: .
D: .
V: TRBV29-1
J: TRBJ2-5
CDR3: CSVQLQETQYF
DNA: TGCAGCGTACAGCTCCAAGAGACCCAGTACTTC

size: .
D: .
V: TRBV18
J: TRBJ1-5
CDR3: CASSLAGNSNQPQHF
DNA: TGTGCCAGCTCACTTGCGGGCAATAGCAATCAGCCCCAGCATTTT

size: .
D: .
V: TRBV10-1
J: TRBJ2-2
CDR3: CASSEIQGELFF
DNA: TGCGCCAGCAGTGAGATTCAGGGGGAGCTGTTTTTT

size: once
D: TRBD2
V: TRBV5-1
J: TRBJ2-7
CDR3: CASSLPLLAGNSYEQYF
DNA: TGCGCCAGCAGCTTGCCCTTGCTAGCGGGAAACTCCTACGAGCAGTACTTC

size: .
D: .
V: TRBV28
J: TRBJ1-2
CDR3: CASTTASIYGYTF
DNA: TGTGCCAGCACGACAGCGTCGATCTATGGCTACACCTTC

size: .
D: .
V: TRBV5-1
J: TRBJ2-5
CDR3: CASSGNQETQYF
DNA: TGCGCCAGCAGCGGGAACCAAGAGACCCAGTACTTC

size: .
D: .
V: TRBV2
J: TRBJ1-5
CDR3: CASSEARGGFQPQHF
DNA: TGTGCCAGCAGTGAAGCGCGGGGGGGGTTCCAGCCCCAGCATTTT

size: few
D: TRBD1
V: TRBV19
J: TRBJ1-6
CDR3: CASSRDRNSPLHF
DNA: TGTGCCAGTAGTCGGGACAGAAATTCACCCCTCCACTTT

size: .
D: .
V: TRBV12-5
J: TRBJ1-3
CDR3: CASKGDGSGNTIYF
DNA: TGTGCTAGCAAAGGGGACGGCTCTGGAAACACCATATATTTT

size: .
D: TRBD1
V: TRBV5-1
J: TRBJ1-6
CDR3: CASSPEPGTGGTSPLHF
DNA: TGCGCCAGCAGCCCGGAACCCGGGACAGGGGGTACTTCACCCCTCCACTTT

size: .
D: TRBD1
V: TRBV4-1
J: TRBJ2-3
CDR3: CASSPGQGPTDTQYF
DNA: TGCGCCAGCAGTCCAGGACAGGGCCCCACAGATACGCAGTATTTT

size: .
D: .
V: TRBV5-4
J: TRBJ2-3
CDR3: CASLWREGGTDTQYF
DNA: TGTGCCAGCCTCTGGAGGGAGGGGGGCACAGATACGCAGTATTTT

size: few
D: .
V: TRBV29-1
J: TRBJ1-2
CDR3: CAVGVGYTF
DNA: TGTGCAGTAGGGGTTGGCTACACCTTC

size: .
D: TRBD1
V: TRBV6-5
J: TRBJ1-5
CDR3: CASSSSGQGHQPQHF
DNA: TGTGCCAGCAGCTCCTCCGGACAGGGCCATCAGCCCCAGCATTTT

size: once
D: .
V: TRBV19
J: TRBJ1-1
CDR3: CASSIGFEGPGTEAFF
DNA: TGTGCCAGTAGTATCGGGTTCGAGGGTCCGGGGACTGAAGCTTTCTTT

size: .
D: .
V: TRBV10-3
J: TRBJ2-5
CDR3: CAIRPYLGGGYQETQYF
DNA: TGTGCCATCAGGCCCTATCTAGGGGGGGGTTACCAAGAGACCCAGTACTTC

size: .
D: .
V: TRBV6-1
J: TRBJ1-6
CDR3: CASSGAGALIDNSPLHF
DNA: TGTGCCAGCAGTGGCGCGGGGGCCCTGATCGATAATTCACCCCTCCACTTT

size: .
D: TRBD2
V: TRBV9
J: TRBJ2-1
CDR3: CASSRSGSLYNEQFF
DNA: TGTGCCAGCAGCCGTAGCGGGAGCCTTTACAATGAGCAGTTCTTC

size: .
D: .
V: TRBV6-6
J: TRBJ1-6
CDR3: CAPRTANSPLHF
DNA: TGTGCCCCGAGGACGGCTAATTCACCCCTCCACTTT

size: .
D: .
V: TRBV7-8
J: TRBJ2-7
CDR3: CASSQIQGNEQYF
DNA: TGTGCCAGCAGCCAGATCCAGGGGAACGAGCAGTACTTC

size: .
D: .
V: TRBV6-5
J: TRBJ2-3
CDR3: CASSYSPSADTQYF
DNA: TGTGCCAGCAGTTACTCCCCTTCGGCAGATACGCAGTATTTT

size: .
D: .
V: TRBV11-2
J: TRBJ2-1
CDR3: CASSLADEQFF
DNA: TGTGCCAGCAGCTTAGCGGATGAGCAGTTCTTC

size: .
D: .
V: TRBV2
J: TRBJ1-1
CDR3: CASSVQRVLSGAEAFF
DNA: TGTGCCAGCAGTGTTCAAAGGGTTTTGTCAGGCGCTGAAGCTTTCTTT

size: .
D: .
V: TRBV6-1
J: TRBJ2-1
CDR3: CASSERLVMPTVNEQFF
DNA: TGTGCCAGCAGTGAAAGACTAGTGATGCCTACGGTCAATGAGCAGTTCTTC

size: .
D: TRBD1
V: TRBV28
J: TRBJ1-4
CDR3: CASITQGVSNEKLFF
DNA: TGTGCCAGCATCACACAGGGGGTTTCTAATGAAAAACTGTTTTTT

size: .
D: .
V: TRBV7-2
J: TRBJ1-5
CDR3: CASSLASSNQPQHF
DNA: TGTGCCAGCAGCTTAGCCAGCAGCAATCAGCCCCAGCATTTT

size: .
D: TRBD2
V: TRBV15
J: TRBJ2-1
CDR3: CATSRDYPSGNNEQFF
DNA: TGTGCCACCAGCAGAGATTATCCTAGCGGGAACAATGAGCAGTTCTTC

size: .
D: .
V: TRBV9
J: TRBJ2-7
CDR3: CASSVGATQPYEQYF
DNA: TGTGCCAGCAGCGTAGGGGCCACACAACCCTACGAGCAGTACTTC

size: once
D: .
V: TRBV15
J: TRBJ2-5
CDR3: CATSRGSPRETQYF
DNA: TGTGCCACCAGCAGAGGCAGCCCTCGGGAGACCCAGTACTTC

size: .
D: TRBD1
V: TRBV28
J: TRBJ2-7
CDR3: CASSTRGQGTPYEQYF
DNA: TGTGCCAGCAGTACCAGGGGACAGGGCACCCCCTACGAGCAGTACTTC

size: .
D: .
V: TRBV6-5
J: TRBJ2-3
CDR3: CASRRDPFFTDTQYF
DNA: TGTGCCAGCAGACGGGACCCGTTTTTCACAGATACGCAGTATTTT